This T cell receptor beta chain came from a study of sequential checkpoint blockade in melanoma. Turning to the study itself: First-line arms were nivolumab then ipilimumab, or the reverse, randomized 1:1.

J gave up 8 bases and V 3 bases, and 11 bases lay outside the gene matches. Germline V gives CDR1 LGHNA, CDR2 YSLEER. CDR3 length: 15 residues. Generated by immunoSEQ multiplex PCR, the TCRdb table keeps only in-frame clones and is missing some. Counted here are 15,000 to 20,000 clones, about 80% occurring once; the ten biggest clones make up about 12%. Regarding treatment: randomized to nivolumab then ipilimumab (arm A) or the reverse (arm B). None of the patients previously received DNA-damaging chemotherapy. Sorted cells were live CD3+CD8+, lacking CD19 and CD56, from PBMCs. This chain joins TRBV4-3 and TRBJ1-1, with 8 bases aligning to TRBD1. This receptor was obtained from a human donor with melanoma. The material sequenced was CD8+ T cells sorted from blood (inferred from file names), taken from a patient given nivolumab and ipilimumab in sequence. In nucleotides, the CDR3 is TGCGCCAGCAGCCAGACATTTACCGGGACAGGAGAAGCTTTCTTT. Amino acid sequence: CASSQTFTGTGEAFF.